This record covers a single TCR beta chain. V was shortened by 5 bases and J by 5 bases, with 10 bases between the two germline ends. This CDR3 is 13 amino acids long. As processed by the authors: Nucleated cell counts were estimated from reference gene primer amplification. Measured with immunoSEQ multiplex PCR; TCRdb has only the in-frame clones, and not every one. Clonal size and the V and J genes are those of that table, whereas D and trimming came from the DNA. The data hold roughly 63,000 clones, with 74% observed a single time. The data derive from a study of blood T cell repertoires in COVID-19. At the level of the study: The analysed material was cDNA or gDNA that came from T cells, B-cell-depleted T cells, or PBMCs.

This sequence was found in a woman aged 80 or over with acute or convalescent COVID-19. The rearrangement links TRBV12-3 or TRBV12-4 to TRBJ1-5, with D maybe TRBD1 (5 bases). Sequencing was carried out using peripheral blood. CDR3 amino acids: CASSPDNYQPQHF. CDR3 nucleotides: TGTGCCAGCAGTCCGGACAACTATCAGCCCCAGCATTTT.